The T cell receptor beta chain under discussion was sequenced for a study of blood T cells in healthy people across ages (dated by TCRdb to between 2015 and 2017). Regarding the study in general: Template switching captured roughly one uniquely barcoded TCR beta cDNA molecule per two T cells in model experiments. The donors were divided into four age groups: young (average around 16 years), middle-aged (about 39), aged (approximately 59) and long-lived (around 80). To avoid experimental bias, donors of different ages were spread randomly across the sequencing lanes. The study analyzed two additional independent replicas of 1 million unique cDNA reads from the same blood draw for two donors, one aged 18 to 30 and one aged 80 or older. Using deep sequencing normalized with unique cDNA molecular identifiers, the study measured how TCR beta repertoire diversity changes with age. Study-level results and caveats: Observed TCR beta diversity per million T cells fell roughly linearly with age, and a significant reduction was already apparent by age around 39. Estimates of total diversity from one million sequenced T cells were regarded as lower bounds and underestimates. The long-lived group showed more naive CD4+ T cells, fewer expanded clones and increased TCR diversity than the aged group, suggesting age selection. Observed TCR beta diversity correlated strongly with the percentage of naive T cells measured by flow cytometry. Because profiling used bulk unsorted PBMCs, naive and antigen-experienced compartments could not be compared conclusively. Because the CMV infection status of the donors was unknown, age-related changes in expanded clonotypes may potentially have been confounded.

Receptors were amplified or captured by 5' RACE. Sequencing was carried out with an Illumina HiSeq 2500. A second PCR of roughly 6 to 12 cycles was performed with a sample-barcoded 5' primer and a J-beta primer mix. A unique molecular identifier was introduced onto each TCR beta cDNA molecule by a template-switch 5' adaptor carrying 12 random nucleotides. Each sample yielded at least 3 million CDR3-containing paired-end reads. First-strand cDNA was synthesized from all RNA with the Mint cDNA synthesis kit, primed by a TRBC-specific oligonucleotide. All cDNA was treated with uracil-DNA glycosylase and then went through a first 18-cycle PCR with the universal primers M1SS and BC2_uni_R. The study's own analysis went as follows. Each sample was normalized by randomly selecting 1 million high-quality reads, each carrying a distinct molecular identifier. Instead of being binned into consensus sequences, reads with shared molecular identifiers were discarded. MiTCR, run with a Q25 quality threshold and the strictest error-elimination algorithm, handled CDR3 identification, clonotype clustering and error correction. A nonparametric unseen species model with Euler transformation was used to estimate a lower bound on total TCR beta diversity. TCRdb reprocessing: public reads trimmed at Q25 with fastp, clones called with MiXCR, in-frame beta chains kept. Entries that share a CDR3 protein sequence are merged under the most common genes and DNA. The V and J calls come from TCRdb's annotation, not from the publication. The sample includes about 680,000 distinct CDR3 sequences, with 49% observed a single time. The top ten constitute roughly 31% of the sample.

V drops 1 base and J drops 2 bases, leaving 12 bases in between. CDR1 and CDR2 (MGHRA, YSYEKL) derive from the germline V gene. The CDR3 runs 15 residues from the cysteine to the phenylalanine. Of all the DNA, just the CDR3 is kept, 45 bases in frame from base 1. The donors were some 39 Caucasian individuals from Russia, aged roughly 6 to 90 years, who were systemically healthy. Ten milliliters of peripheral blood were drawn from each donor into EDTA-treated Vacutainer tubes. Ficoll-Paque density-gradient centrifugation was used to isolate PBMCs, with at least 6 million obtained per sample. Total RNA was extracted from PBMCs with Trizol reagent, with at least 5.5 micrograms obtained per sample. For every donor, an aliquot of PBMCs went through flow cytometry to measure the percentages of naive CD45RAhigh/CD27high T cells. The sample holds a few counts of this clonotype. Its target antigen remains unknown. No clone much larger than this one lies a single base away; base qualities are absent.

Sequenced: blood. Recombination connected TRBV4-1 to TRBJ2-7; 6 matching bases give a weak D call of TRBD1. The TCR was taken from a woman aged 55 to 70 in good health. The DNA sequence is as follows: TGCGCCAGCAGCCAAGGGGTAGGGGACACCTACGAGCAGTACTTC. The translation is CASSQGVGDTYEQYF.